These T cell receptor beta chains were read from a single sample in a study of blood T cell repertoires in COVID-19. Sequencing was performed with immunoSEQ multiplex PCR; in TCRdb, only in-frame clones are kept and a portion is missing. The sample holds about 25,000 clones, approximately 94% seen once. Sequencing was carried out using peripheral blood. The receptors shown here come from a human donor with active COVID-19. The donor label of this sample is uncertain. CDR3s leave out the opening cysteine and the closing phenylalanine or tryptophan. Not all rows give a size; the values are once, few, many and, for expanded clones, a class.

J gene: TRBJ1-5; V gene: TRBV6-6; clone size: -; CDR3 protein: ASSYRRDSNQPQH
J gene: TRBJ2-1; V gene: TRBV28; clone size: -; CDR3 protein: ASRPPSRSYNEQF
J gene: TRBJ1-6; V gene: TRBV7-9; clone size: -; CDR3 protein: ASSQGHNSPLH
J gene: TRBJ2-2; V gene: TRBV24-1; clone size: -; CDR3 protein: ATSPSGSGSTGELF
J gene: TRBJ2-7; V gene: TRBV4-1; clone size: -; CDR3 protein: ASSRDPSYEQY
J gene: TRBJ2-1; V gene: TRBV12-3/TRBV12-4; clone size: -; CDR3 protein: ASSPFDGGEQF
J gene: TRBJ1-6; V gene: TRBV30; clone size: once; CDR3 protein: AWSGGTGPYSPLH
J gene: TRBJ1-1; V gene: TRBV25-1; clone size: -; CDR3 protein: ASSREDNNAF
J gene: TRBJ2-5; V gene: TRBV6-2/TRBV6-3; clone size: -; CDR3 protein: ASSYRTGREETQY
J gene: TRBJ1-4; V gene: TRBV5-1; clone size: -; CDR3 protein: ASTLRGDRNEKLF
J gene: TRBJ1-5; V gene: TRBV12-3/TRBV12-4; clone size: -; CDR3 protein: ASSPYSNQPQH
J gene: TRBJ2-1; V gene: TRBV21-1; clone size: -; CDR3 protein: ASSSRQGRGEQF
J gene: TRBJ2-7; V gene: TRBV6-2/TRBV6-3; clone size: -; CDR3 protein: ASSYSGRESYEQY
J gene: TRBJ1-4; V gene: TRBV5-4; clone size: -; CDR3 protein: ASSRTGGTDEKLF
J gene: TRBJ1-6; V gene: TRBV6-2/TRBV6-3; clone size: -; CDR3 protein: ASSYGGTANSPLH
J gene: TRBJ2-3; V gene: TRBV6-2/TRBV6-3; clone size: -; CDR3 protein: ASSYQRGGTDTQY
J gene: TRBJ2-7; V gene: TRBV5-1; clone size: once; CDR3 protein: ASSSGSSHYEQY
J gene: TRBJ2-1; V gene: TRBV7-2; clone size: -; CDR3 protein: ASSFSGGNNEQF
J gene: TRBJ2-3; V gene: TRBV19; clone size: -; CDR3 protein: ASSILRSGPDTQY
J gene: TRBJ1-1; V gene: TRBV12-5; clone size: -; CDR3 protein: ASGSGTIGRVNTEAF
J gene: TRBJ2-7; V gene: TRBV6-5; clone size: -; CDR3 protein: ASSRATVSYEQY
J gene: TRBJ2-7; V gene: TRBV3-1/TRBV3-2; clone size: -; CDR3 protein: ASSPRPRGNEQY
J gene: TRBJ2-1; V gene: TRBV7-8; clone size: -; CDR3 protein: ASSSGTSGGEQF
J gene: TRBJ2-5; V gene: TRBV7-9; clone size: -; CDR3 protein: ASSRLAGGRETQY
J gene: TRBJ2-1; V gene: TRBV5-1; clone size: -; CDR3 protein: ASSLLAGSHNEQF
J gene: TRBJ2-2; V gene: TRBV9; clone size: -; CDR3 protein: ASSVGGGGAGELF
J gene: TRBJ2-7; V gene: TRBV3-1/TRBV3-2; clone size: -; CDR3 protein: ASSQDPSISYYEQY
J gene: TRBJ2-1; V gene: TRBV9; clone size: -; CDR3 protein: ASSAIEVEQF
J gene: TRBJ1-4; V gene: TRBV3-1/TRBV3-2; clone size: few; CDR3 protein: ASSHFYRWQGTNEKLF
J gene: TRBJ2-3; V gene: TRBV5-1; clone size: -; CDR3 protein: ASSLTTDTQY
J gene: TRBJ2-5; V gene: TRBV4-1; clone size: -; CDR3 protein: ASSVRTSQETQY
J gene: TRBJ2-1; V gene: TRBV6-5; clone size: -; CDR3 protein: AGGGRGTYNEQF
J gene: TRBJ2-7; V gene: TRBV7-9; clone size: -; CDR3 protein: ASSFLLAGSGYEQY
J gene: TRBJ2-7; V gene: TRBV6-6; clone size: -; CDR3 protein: ASSRFSGNYEQY
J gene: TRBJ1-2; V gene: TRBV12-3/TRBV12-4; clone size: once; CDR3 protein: ASTPAQGYGYT
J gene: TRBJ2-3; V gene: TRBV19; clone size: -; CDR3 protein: ATSTGVGTDTQY
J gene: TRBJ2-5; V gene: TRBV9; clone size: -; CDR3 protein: ASSSRGAQETQY
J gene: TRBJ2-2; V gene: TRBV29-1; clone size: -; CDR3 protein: SVSSMVGGRRAGELF
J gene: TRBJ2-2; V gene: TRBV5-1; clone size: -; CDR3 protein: ASSEGLADTGELF
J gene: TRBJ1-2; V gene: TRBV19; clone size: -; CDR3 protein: ASSIRTGKSGYT
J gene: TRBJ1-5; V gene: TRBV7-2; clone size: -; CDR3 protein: ASSLAYNQPQH
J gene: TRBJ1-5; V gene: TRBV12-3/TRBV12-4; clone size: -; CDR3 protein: ASSSGNQPQH
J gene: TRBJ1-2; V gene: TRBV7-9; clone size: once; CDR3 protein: ASSLDPEFNYGYT
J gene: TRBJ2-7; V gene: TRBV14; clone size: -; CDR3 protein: ASSQGVYRGEQY
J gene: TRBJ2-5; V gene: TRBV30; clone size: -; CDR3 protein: AWCGGTSIETQY
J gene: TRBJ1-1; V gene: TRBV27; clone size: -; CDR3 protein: ASTLSGMNTEAF
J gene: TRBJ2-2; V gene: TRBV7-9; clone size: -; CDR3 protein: ASSPQGPDTGELF
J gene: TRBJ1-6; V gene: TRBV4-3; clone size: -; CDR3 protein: ASSQWGQGASPLH
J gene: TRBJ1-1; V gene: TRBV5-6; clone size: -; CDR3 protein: ASSSQIEAF
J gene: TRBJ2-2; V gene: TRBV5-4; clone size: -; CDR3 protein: ASSLQGNTGELF
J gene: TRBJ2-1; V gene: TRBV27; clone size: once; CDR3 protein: AASSATSGKTFEQF
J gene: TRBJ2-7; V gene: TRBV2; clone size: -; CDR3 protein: ASRPTGMAYEQY
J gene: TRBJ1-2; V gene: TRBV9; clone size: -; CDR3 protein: ASSAQGYYGYT
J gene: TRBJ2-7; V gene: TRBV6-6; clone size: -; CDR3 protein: ASSKGTSGKGEQY
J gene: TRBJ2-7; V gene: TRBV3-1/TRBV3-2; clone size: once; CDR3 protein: ASSQDPGQGAYEQY
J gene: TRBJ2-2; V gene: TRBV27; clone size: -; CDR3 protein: ASSSPTSGGRITGELF
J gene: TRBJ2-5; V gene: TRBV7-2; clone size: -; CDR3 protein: ASSLDLGTGTQETQY